Listed here are 2 T cell receptor beta chains from one sample, sequenced in a study of blood T cell repertoires in COVID-19 (dated by TCRdb to the early 2020s). The receptor library was made with the immunoSEQ multiplex PCR assay. Here the immuneACCESS table is served through TCRdb, limited to in-frame sequences with V and J called. Missing clones are a known gap in these copies; in checked studies unresolved V genes cover under half, and the rest lacks a known reason. This sample is represented by about 250,000 clones; roughly 80% of them were singletons. 4% to 6% of the sample is held by the ten biggest clonotypes. The specimen sequenced was peripheral blood. These receptors all come from a woman aged 80 or over with active or convalescent COVID-19.

The CDR3 sequence: CASSLGQGPYEQYF. CDR3 DNA: TGTGCCAGCAGCTTAGGGCAGGGTCCCTACGAGCAGTACTTC. This chain uses TRBV13 with TRBJ2-7; perhaps TRBD1 as D (5 bases). CDR1 is PRHDT, CDR2 FYEKMQ, per germline (reference sequence). V was cut by 0 bases and J by 2 bases, with 8 bases left in between. The CDR3 runs to 14 residues.

The table lists this clone with a count of one. The chain has TRBV2 and TRBJ1-5; D is unclear. The CDR3 has 13 residues. The V gene lost 7 bases and the J gene lost 5 bases, with 12 bases spanning the gap. Per germline, CDR1 SNHLY and CDR2 FYNNEI. The CDR3 sequence is CASTADDDQPQHF. CDR3 sequence (DNA): TGTGCCAGCACGGCGGATGACGATCAGCCCCAGCATTTT.